This TCR beta chain comes out of a study of breast tumors, draining lymph nodes, adjacent tissues. Findings of the study overall: The data were judged consistent with most tumor T cells coming from lymph node and expanding in tumor. Tumor and nontumor repertoires were significantly more similar in luminal-like than in basal-like breast cancer. Tumors had less TCR diversity than lymph nodes, more than nontumor tissue. Tumor T cell lymph node origin was a supported hypothesis, not proven.

TCRdb ran MiXCR on the multiplex PCR reads and lists one entry per CDR3 protein. The table has under 45,000 distinct CDR3 sequences, approximately 37% seen once. A single count supports this clonotype. Its antigen is as yet unknown. The CDR3 has 11 residues. Germline assignment: CDR1 DFQATT and CDR2 SNEGSKA (reference sequence). V lost 3 bases and J 7 bases, leaving 9 bases between the germline ends. The receptor comes from a female donor with breast cancer. Some clones in this sample may be carry-over from other donors' samples. This chain links TRBV20-1 with TRBJ1-2; no clear D gene. The sequenced material came from breast tumor tissue. The CDR3 reads CSARSASGYTF. As DNA, the CDR3 is TGCAGTGCTAGGTCCGCGAGTGGCTACACCTTC.